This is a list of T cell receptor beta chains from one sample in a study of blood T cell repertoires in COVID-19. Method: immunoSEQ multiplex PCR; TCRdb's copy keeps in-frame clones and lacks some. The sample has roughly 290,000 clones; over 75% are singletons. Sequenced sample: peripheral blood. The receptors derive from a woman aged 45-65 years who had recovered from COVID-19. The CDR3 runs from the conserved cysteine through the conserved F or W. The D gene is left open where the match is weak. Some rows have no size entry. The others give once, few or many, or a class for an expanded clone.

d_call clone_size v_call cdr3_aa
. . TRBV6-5 CASSRGDQPQHF
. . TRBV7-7 CASSLSGIGDNEQFF
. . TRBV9 CASSVGQGVSGNTIYF
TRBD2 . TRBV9 CASSVAKRGGLGTQYF
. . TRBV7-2 CASSLVSGTGNTIYF
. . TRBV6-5 CASSYGQTQETQYF
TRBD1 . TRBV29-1 CSVRDRGNTEAFF
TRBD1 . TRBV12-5 CASGRTGLGTEAFF
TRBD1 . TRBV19 CASVQGAYTGELFF
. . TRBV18 CASSPPRVSGNTIYF
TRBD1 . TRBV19 CASLGRTGYQPQHF
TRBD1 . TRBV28 CASSPTGGPYNEQFF
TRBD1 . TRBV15 CATSEDRGESLSQYF
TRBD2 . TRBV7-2 CASSVGTSPGQETQYF
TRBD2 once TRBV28 CASSELAGGTDEQFF
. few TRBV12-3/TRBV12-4 CASNPGLRAFF
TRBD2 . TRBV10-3 CAIRLAGSDTQYF
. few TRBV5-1 CASSSGGDTEAFF
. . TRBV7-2 CASSEQQSYEQYF
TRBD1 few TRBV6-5 CASRRTGTGNQPQHF
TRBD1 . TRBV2 CASSSFGDSYGYTF
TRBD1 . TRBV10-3 CAISESTGKEAEAFF
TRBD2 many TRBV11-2 CASSSLAGWAEQFF
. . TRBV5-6 CASSLAGAQGGGQPQHF
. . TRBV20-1 CSASYPDSRSEAFF
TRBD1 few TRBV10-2 CASRGTGVGELFF
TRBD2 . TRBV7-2 CASSLGSGTYNEQFF
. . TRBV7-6 CASSLRAGDGYTF
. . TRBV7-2 CASICPKGNQPQHF
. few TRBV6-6 CASSAGRGGGAFF